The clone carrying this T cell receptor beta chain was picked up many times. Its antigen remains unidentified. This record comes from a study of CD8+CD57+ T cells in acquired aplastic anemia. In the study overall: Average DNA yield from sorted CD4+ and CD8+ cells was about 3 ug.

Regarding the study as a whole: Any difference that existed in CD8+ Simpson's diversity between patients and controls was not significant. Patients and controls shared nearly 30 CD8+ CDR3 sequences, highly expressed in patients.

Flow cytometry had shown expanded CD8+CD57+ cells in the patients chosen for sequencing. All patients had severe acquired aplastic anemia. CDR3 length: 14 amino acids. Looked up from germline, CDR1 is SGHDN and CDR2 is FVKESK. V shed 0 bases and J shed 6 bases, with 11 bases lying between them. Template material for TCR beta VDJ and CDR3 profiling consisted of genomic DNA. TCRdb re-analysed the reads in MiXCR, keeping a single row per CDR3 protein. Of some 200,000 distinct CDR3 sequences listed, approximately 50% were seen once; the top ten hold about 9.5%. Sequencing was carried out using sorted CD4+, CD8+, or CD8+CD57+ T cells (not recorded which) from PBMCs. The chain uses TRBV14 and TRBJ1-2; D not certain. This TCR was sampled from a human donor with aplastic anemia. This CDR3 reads CASSQDRTKNGYTF. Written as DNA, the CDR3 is TGTGCCAGCAGCCAAGATAGGACCAAAAATGGCTACACCTTC.